The 5 T cell receptor beta chains in this list originate from one sample, sequenced in a study of post-analysis software for immune sequencing data. No antigens are known for them. Study-wide points: TRBV5-6, TRBV5-1 and TRBV20-1 were among four or five TRBV segments more frequent in patients than controls.

cDNA libraries of TCR beta carried unique molecular identifiers. From the PCR reads, TCRdb called clonotypes with MiXCR, one entry per CDR3 protein. The table lists hundreds of thousands of distinct CDR3 sequences, approximately 60% of them singletons. The material sequenced was blood. The receptors were gathered from a girl aged 2 to 10 with multiple sclerosis.

The CDR3 loop reads CSATDPGGTDTQYF. In DNA form, the CDR3 reads TGCAGTGCTACCGACCCAGGGGGCACAGATACGCAGTATTTT. V and J are TRBV20-1 and TRBJ2-3; a possible D gene is TRBD1 (6 bases). Deletions cut 4 bases from V and 1 base from J, with 12 bases between. Germline-derived CDR1 and CDR2 are DFQATT and SNEGSKA (reference sequence). CDR3 length equals 14 residues.

The V and J genes are TRBV12-3 or TRBV12-4 and TRBJ2-1, with 9 bases matching TRBD1. Germline trimming cut 1 base from V and 5 bases from J; bases unmatched to any gene: 3. The CDR3 extends over 15 amino acids. The CDR3 is CASSLVGDRDNEQFF. The CDR3 nucleotides read TGTGCCAGCAGTTTAGTAGGGGACAGGGACAATGAGCAGTTCTTC.

The chain recombines TRBV20-1 with TRBJ2-6, with D possibly being TRBD1 (6 bases). This CDR3 is built from 14 residues. The V end was cut by 5 bases, the J end by 4 bases, with 12 bases between. Germline V lookup: CDR1 DFQATT, CDR2 SNEGSKA (reference sequence). The DNA of the CDR3 is TGCAGTGCTCTTGGACAGACCGGGGCCAACGTCCTGACTTTC. It translates to CSALGQTGANVLTF.

The chain links TRBV20-1 to TRBJ1-2; no definite D call. This CDR3 contains 12 residues. The germline V and J ends were trimmed by 0 bases and 4 bases, with 6 bases remaining between them. Germline assignment: CDR1 DFQATT and CDR2 SNEGSKA (reference sequence). CDR3 protein: CSARDSSYGYTF. Here the CDR3 DNA reads TGCAGTGCTAGAGACAGCTCCTATGGCTACACCTTC.

The V call is TRBV12-3 or TRBV12-4, the J call TRBJ2-7; no reliable D call. The J call may be in error: the DNA end matches TRBJ2-4 better. The CDR3 contains 17 residues. DNA for the CDR3: TGTGCCAGCAGTCGATCCCAAACGAACCTAGCCAAAAACATTCAGTACTTC. It yields the protein CASSRSQTNLAKNIQYF.